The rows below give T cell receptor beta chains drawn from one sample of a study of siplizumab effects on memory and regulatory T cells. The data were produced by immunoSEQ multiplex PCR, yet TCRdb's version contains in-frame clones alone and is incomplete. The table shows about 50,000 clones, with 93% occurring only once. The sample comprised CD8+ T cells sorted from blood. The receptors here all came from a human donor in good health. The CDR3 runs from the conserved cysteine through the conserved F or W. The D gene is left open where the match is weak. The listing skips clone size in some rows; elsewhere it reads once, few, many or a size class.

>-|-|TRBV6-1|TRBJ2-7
TGTGCCAGCAGTTCCGAGGGGGTGGGATCCTACGAGCAGTACTTC
CASSSEGVGSYEQYF
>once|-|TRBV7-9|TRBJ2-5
TGTGCCAGCACTTCGCCAGGCCTCCAAGAGACCCAGTACTTC
CASTSPGLQETQYF
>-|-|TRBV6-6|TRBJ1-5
TGTGCCAGCAGTTATGTTGGGTCCTGGCATTTT
CASSYVGSWHF
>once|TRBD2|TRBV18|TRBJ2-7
TGTGCCAGCTCACCTAGTAGCGGGAGGTTCACCTACGAGCAGTACTTC
CASSPSSGRFTYEQYF
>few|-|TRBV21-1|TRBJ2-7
TGTGCCAGCAGCCGTGTAAGCGGGAGGAGGTACGAGCAGTACTTC
CASSRVSGRRYEQYF
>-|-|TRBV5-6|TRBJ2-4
TGTGCCAGCAGCGCGCCAGAGGGGAGGAACATTCAGTACTTC
CASSAPEGRNIQYF
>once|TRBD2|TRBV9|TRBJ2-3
TGTGCCAGCAGCGCGGGACTAGCGACTAACACAGATACGCAGTATTTT
CASSAGLATNTDTQYF
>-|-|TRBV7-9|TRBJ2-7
TGTGCCAGCAGCGGTGGACAGCTGATTTCCTACGAGCAGTACTTC
CASSGGQLISYEQYF
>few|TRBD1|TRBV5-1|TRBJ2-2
TGCGCCAGCAGCCTGAGTCCCGGGACAGGTTTAGACACCGGGGAGCTGTTTTTT
CASSLSPGTGLDTGELFF
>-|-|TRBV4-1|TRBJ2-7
TGCGCCAGCAGCCCTCAAGAAGGGAAGCTGACCTACGAGCAGTACTTC
CASSPQEGKLTYEQYF
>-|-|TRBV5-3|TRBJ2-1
TGTGCCAGAAGCTTGGATTTGGGGACCCGGGTCCCGTTCTTC
CARSLDLGTRVPFF
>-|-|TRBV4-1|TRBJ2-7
TGCGCCAGCAGCCAAGTACACGGGGCCACCTACGAGCAGTACTTC
CASSQVHGATYEQYF
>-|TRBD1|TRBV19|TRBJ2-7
TGTGCCAGTAGCTGGACAGGAGACGAGCAGTACTTC
CASSWTGDEQYF
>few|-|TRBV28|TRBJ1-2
TGTGCCAGCAGTTTGCAGTTATATGGCTACACCTTC
CASSLQLYGYTF
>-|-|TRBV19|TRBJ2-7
TGTGCCAGTAGTATAGTCGGGGCACCTCCGTTCTACGAGCAGTACTTC
CASSIVGAPPFYEQYF
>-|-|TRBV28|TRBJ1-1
TGTGCCAGCAGTTTGAAGGCTTCGGGCACTGAAGCTTTCTTT
CASSLKASGTEAFF
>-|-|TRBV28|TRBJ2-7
TGTGCCAGCAGTTGGACTCGATCCTACGAGCAGTACTTC
CASSWTRSYEQYF
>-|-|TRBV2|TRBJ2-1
TGTGCGTCCTCGCGGACGGTAGACAATGAGCAGTTCTTC
CASSRTVDNEQFF
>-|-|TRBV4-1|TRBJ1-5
TGCGCCAGCAGCCAATATGGTAGCAATCAGCCCCAGCATTTT
CASSQYGSNQPQHF
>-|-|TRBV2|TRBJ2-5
TGTGCCAGCAGCGGCGACAGGCTAGGAGAGACCCAGTACTTC
CASSGDRLGETQYF
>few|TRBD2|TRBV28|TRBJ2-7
TGTGCCAGCAGGATGACTAGCGGGAGGTCCTACGAGCAGTACTTC
CASRMTSGRSYEQYF
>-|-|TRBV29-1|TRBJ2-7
TGCAGCGTTCACGACGGAGCCTACGAGCAGTACTTC
CSVHDGAYEQYF
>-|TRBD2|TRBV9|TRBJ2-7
TGTGCCAGCAGCGTAGCTCCTAGCGGGAGTTACGAGCAGTACTTC
CASSVAPSGSYEQYF
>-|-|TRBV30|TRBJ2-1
TGTGCCTGGGGAGGGTCTGACTACAATGAGCAGTTCTTC
CAWGGSDYNEQFF
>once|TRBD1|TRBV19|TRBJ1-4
TGTGCTTGCGGATTGAGACAGGGACTTAATGAAAAACTGTTTTTT
CACGLRQGLNEKLFF
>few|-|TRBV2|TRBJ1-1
TGTGCCAGCAGCCCACACATCGGGAACACTGAAGCTTTCTTT
CASSPHIGNTEAFF
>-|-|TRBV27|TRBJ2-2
TGTGCCAGCAGTCCGACTTACACCGGGGAGCTGTTTTTT
CASSPTYTGELFF
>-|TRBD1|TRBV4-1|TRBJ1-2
TGCGCCAGCAGCCAAAAACAGGGGAACTATGGCTACACCTTC
CASSQKQGNYGYTF
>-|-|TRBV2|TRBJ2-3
TGTGCCAGCACCTGGGAAGCACCTCTCACAGATACGCAGTATTTT
CASTWEAPLTDTQYF
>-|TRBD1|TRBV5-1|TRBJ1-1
TGCGCCAGCAGCTCTCTCATCCCCGGGACAGGGGCTACGGACACTGAAGCTTTCTTT
CASSSLIPGTGATDTEAFF
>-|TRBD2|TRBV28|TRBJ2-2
TGTGCCAGCAGTAACATCAAGAGCGGGAGGGCCCGAGTTGTCGGGGAGCTGTTTTTT
CASSNIKSGRARVVGELFF
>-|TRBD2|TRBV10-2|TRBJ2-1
TGCGCCAGCAGGGTGGGCGGGAGGACTACTGAGCAGTTCTTC
CASRVGGRTTEQFF
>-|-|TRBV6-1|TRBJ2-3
TGTGCCAGCAAGGGAAATACGCAGTATTTT
CASKGNTQYF
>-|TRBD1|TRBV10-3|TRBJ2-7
TGTGCCATCAACTTTAGGACAGGAACGAGCGAGCAGTACTTC
CAINFRTGTSEQYF
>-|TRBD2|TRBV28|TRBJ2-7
TGTGCCAGCAGTGCATCCGGGACTAGCGACTACGAGCAGTACTTC
CASSASGTSDYEQYF
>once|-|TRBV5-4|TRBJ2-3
TGTGCCAGCAGCTTGGGGCGCCCAGATACGCAGTATTTT
CASSLGRPDTQYF
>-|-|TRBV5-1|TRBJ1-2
TGCGCCAGCAGCTTGAATTCAGGGGCCAACTATGGCTACACCTTC
CASSLNSGANYGYTF
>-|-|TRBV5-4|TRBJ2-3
TGTGCCAGCAGCCCAACCACAGATACGCAGTATTTT
CASSPTTDTQYF
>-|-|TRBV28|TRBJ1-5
TGTGCCAGCAGCGAAACCGGGACGGGCCTTTTTCAGCCCCAGCATTTT
CASSETGTGLFQPQHF
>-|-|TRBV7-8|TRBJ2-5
TGTGCCAGCAGACACCGGGGCGGCGAGACCCAGTACTTC
CASRHRGGETQYF
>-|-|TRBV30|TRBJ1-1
TGTGCCTGGAGTGTATCCCGGCCAGGGTTAGGCACTGAAGCTTTCTTT
CAWSVSRPGLGTEAFF
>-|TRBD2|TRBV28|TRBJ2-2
TGTGCCAGCAGGGGACTAGCGGAACTTAACACCGGGGAGCTGTTTTTT
CASRGLAELNTGELFF